Below are 15 T cell receptor beta chains sequenced from a single sample in a study of blood T cell repertoires in COVID-19. Clones were read by immunoSEQ multiplex PCR, and TCRdb kept only the in-frame ones, dropping some. This table holds 250,000 to 350,000 clones, roughly four fifths found once. The sample consisted of peripheral blood. The receptors stem from a person aged 65-85 years with COVID-19, enrolled during active disease.

The rearrangement joins TRBV4-1 to TRBJ2-5; a possible D gene is TRBD2 (5 bases). The germline V and J ends were trimmed by 1 base and 5 bases, with 11 bases remaining between them. The CDR3 extends over 14 amino acids. Germline V lookup: CDR1 MGHRA, CDR2 YSYEKL. The CDR3 here is CASSQVLAAETQYF. The DNA of the CDR3 is TGCGCCAGCAGCCAAGTCCTAGCCGCGGAGACCCAGTACTTC.

The rearrangement links TRBV29-1 to TRBJ2-2; weak D call: TRBD2 (5 bases). Germline V CDR1 and CDR2: SQVTM, ANQGSEA. This CDR3 has 15 amino acids. V lost 7 bases to trimming and J lost 0 bases, with 15 bases between them. The CDR3 DNA follows: TGCAGCGCCAAGAGGGCAGTCTCGAACACCGGGGAGCTGTTTTTT. This gives the protein CSAKRAVSNTGELFF.

This clone was detected only once. V is TRBV2 and J is TRBJ2-1, with 8 bases aligning to TRBD2. The CDR3 runs 13 residues. The germline CDR1 and CDR2 sequences are SNHLY and FYNNEI. With V trimmed by 8 bases and J by 6 bases, 6 bases remained unmatched. Here the CDR3 reads CASCGGRSNEQFF. The CDR3 nucleotides are TGTGCCAGCTGCGGCGGGAGGTCCAATGAGCAGTTCTTC.

The chain is built from TRBV28 and TRBJ1-2; D is unresolved. The CDR3 consists of 12 residues. V was pared by 3 bases and J by 10 bases, with 12 bases between. Germline V gives CDR1 MDHEN, CDR2 SYDVKM. For the CDR3, the DNA is TGTGCCAGCAGTTTGGGCAGACCCTTCTACACCTTC. Protein sequence: CASSLGRPFYTF.

The DNA of the CDR3 is TGTGCCAGCAGTCCAAAGGGGGATACCTACGAGCAGTACTTC. This gives the protein CASSPKGDTYEQYF. The V call is TRBV3-1 (or the pseudogene TRBV3-2), the J call TRBJ2-7; D perhaps matches TRBD1 (6 bases). The CDR3 is made up of 14 amino acids. CDR1 is LGHDT and CDR2 is YNNKEL in the germline V gene (reference sequence). Trimming stripped 6 bases from V and 2 bases from J, with 14 bases between.

The rearrangement joins TRBV5-1 to TRBJ2-1; D gene uncertain. Germline assignment: CDR1 SGHRS and CDR2 YFSETQ. Trimming took off 1 base at V and 4 bases at J, with 3 bases between the two ends. The CDR3 sequence is 12 residues long. CDR3 DNA: TGCGCCAGCAGCTTGCGTTACAATGAGCAGTTCTTC. Translating it yields CASSLRYNEQFF.

This clone appeared a single time. This chain uses TRBV11-2 with TRBJ2-7; maybe TRBD2 (6 bases). V lost 5 bases to trimming and J lost 2 bases, with 13 bases between them. This CDR3 is 14 amino acids long. From germline, CDR1 is SGHAT and CDR2 FQNNGV. The CDR3, as DNA: TGTGCCAGCAGCCCGTCCGCGGGGACCTACGAGCAGTACTTC. Its translation: CASSPSAGTYEQYF.

The gene calls are TRBV6-5 and TRBJ2-3; 7 bases fit TRBD2. The CDR3 extends over 14 amino acids. Germline assignment: CDR1 MNHEY and CDR2 SVGAGI. V was clipped by 5 bases and J by 2 bases; unmatched bases: 4. CDR3 loop: CASSIRGDTDTQYF. CDR3 nucleotides: TGTGCCAGCAGTATACGGGGGGACACAGATACGCAGTATTTT.

The chain employs TRBV11-1 and TRBJ2-5; possible D gene TRBD2, 6 bases. Germline CDR1 is SGHAT and CDR2 is FQDESV (reference sequence). Between the trimmed V and J ends, which lost 3 bases and 4 bases, there was a span of 12 bases. The length of the CDR3 is 14 residues. The CDR3 bases are TGTGCCAGCAGCTTTCGCCGGGACTCAGAGACCCAGTACTTC. This sequence encodes CASSFRRDSETQYF.

The chain recombines TRBV7-8 with TRBJ2-7; D might be TRBD2 (6 bases). Germline CDR1 and CDR2: SGHVS and FQNEAQ. V gave up 3 bases and J gave up 6 bases, with 21 bases separating them. The CDR3 consists of 16 residues. CDR3 sequence (DNA): TGTGCCAGCAGCTTTCGCGCAACGGGGGTATCAGGCGAGCAGTACTTC. Translating gives CASSFRATGVSGEQYF.

V and J are TRBV7-9 and TRBJ2-5, with 8 positions matching TRBD2. J lost 5 bases, V lost 9 bases, and 11 bases had no gene match. Germline values: CDR1 SEHNR, CDR2 FQNEAQ (reference sequence). The length of the CDR3 is 14 residues. In DNA form, the CDR3 reads TGTGCCAGTTCGGCGAGCGGGGGTATGGAGACCCAGTACTTC. Translation gives CASSASGGMETQYF.

The CDR3 protein is CASSVPLSGGITDTQYF. The CDR3 DNA follows: TGTGCCAGCAGCGTACCCCTTAGCGGGGGGATCACAGATACGCAGTATTTT. The V and J genes are TRBV9 and TRBJ2-3; TRBD2 aligns across 10 bases. The V and J ends lost 1 base and 2 bases, in that order; junction bases with no gene match: 7. Germline CDR1 SGDLS, CDR2 YYNGEE. This CDR3 comprises 17 residues. Filled out from reference TRBV9 and TRBJ2-3, the complete variable domain reads DSGVTQTPKHLITATGQRVTLRCSPRSGDLSVYWYQQSLDQGLQFLIQYYNGEERAKGNILERFSAQQFPDLHSELNLSSLELGDSALYFCASSVPLSGGITDTQYFGPGTRLTVL.

This chain connects TRBV5-8 to TRBJ2-2; D unresolved. Germline V CDR1 and CDR2: SGHTS, YDEGEE. The CDR3 extends over 14 amino acids. V was cut by 1 base and J by 2 bases, with 6 bases left in between. The CDR3 DNA reads as TGTGCCAGCAGCTTGCTCAGTAACACCGGGGAGCTGTTTTTT. Its translation is CASSLLSNTGELFF.

The chain links TRBV11-1 to TRBJ2-2, with a weak D call TRBD2 (5 bases). V lost 3 bases and J lost 5, with 13 bases in between. Germline CDR1 is SGHAT and CDR2 is FQDESV (reference sequence). The CDR3 runs 15 residues. The CDR3, as DNA: TGTGCCAGCAGCTTTTCAGGACGGACTACCGGGGAGCTGTTTTTT. This sequence encodes CASSFSGRTTGELFF.

V usage is TRBV3-1 (or the pseudogene TRBV3-2) and J usage is TRBJ2-2; TRBD2 matches 12 bases. The ends lost 5 bases at V and 0 bases at J; junction bases unmatched: 4. Germline-derived CDR1 and CDR2 are LGHDT and YNNKEL (reference sequence). The length of the CDR3 is 17 residues. In DNA, the CDR3 is TGTGCCAGCAGCAGACTAGCGGGGGCAACGAACACCGGGGAGCTGTTTTTT. The encoded protein is CASSRLAGATNTGELFF.